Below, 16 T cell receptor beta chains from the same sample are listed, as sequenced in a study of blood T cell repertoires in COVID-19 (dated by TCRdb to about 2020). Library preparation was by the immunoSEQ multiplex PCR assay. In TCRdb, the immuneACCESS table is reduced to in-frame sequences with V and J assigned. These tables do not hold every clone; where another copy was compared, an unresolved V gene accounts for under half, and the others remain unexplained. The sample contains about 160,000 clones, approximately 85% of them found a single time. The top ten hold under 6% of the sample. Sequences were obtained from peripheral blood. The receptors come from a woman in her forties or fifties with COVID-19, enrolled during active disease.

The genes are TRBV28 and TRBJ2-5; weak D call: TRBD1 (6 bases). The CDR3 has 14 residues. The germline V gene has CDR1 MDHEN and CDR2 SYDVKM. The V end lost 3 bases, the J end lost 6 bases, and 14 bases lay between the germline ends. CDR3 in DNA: TGTGCCAGCAGTTTGATAACAGGGCAGCAGACCCAGTACTTC. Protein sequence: CASSLITGQQTQYF.

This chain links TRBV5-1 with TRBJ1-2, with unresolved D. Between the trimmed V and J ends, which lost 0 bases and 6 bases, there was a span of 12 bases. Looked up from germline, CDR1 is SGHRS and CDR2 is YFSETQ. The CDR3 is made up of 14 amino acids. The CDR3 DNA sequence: TGCGCCAGCAGCTTGGACAGCCCAGTTGATGGCTACACCTTC. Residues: CASSLDSPVDGYTF.

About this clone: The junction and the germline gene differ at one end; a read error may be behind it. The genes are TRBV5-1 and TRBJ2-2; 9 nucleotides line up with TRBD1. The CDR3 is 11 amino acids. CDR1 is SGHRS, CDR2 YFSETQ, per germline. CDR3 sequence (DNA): TGCGCCAGCAGCTCCGGGACAGGGATTAGTTTT. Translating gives CASSSGTGISF.

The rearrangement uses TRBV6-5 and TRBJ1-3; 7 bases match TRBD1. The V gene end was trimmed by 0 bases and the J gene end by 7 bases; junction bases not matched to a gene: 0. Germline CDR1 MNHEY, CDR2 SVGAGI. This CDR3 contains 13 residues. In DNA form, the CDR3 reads TGTGCCAGCAGTTACTCGACAGGGAACACCATATATTTT. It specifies CASSYSTGNTIYF.

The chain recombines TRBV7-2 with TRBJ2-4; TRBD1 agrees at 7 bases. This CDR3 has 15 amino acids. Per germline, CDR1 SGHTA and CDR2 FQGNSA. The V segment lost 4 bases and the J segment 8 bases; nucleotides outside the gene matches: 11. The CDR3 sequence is CASSSRPDRVDIQYF. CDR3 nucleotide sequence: TGTGCCAGCAGCTCACGCCCTGACAGGGTTGACATTCAGTACTTC.

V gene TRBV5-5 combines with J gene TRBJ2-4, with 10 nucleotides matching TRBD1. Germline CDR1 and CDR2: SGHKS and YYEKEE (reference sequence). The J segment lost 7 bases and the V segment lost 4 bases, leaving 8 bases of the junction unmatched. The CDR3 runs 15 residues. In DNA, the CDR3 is TGTGCCAGCAGCACGGGACAGGGGTTCGGTAACATTCAGTACTTC. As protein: CASSTGQGFGNIQYF.

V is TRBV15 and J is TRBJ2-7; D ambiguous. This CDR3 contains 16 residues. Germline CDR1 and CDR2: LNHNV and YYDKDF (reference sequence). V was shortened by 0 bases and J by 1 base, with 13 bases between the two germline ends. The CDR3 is CATSRDPGIGSYEQYF. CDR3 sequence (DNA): TGTGCCACCAGCAGAGATCCGGGTATCGGTTCCTACGAGCAGTACTTC.

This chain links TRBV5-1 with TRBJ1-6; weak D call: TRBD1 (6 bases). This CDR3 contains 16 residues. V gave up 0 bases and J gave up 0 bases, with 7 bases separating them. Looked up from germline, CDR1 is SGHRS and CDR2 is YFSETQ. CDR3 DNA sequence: TGCGCCAGCAGCTTGGAGGGGGACTCCTATAATTCACCCCTCCACTTT. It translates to CASSLEGDSYNSPLHF.

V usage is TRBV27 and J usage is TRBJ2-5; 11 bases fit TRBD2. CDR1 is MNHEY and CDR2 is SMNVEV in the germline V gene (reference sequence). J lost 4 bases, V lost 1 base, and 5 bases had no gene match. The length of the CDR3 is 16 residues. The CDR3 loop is CASSLFPSGGRETQYF. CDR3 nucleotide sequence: TGTGCCAGCAGTTTATTTCCTAGCGGGGGGCGAGAGACCCAGTACTTC.

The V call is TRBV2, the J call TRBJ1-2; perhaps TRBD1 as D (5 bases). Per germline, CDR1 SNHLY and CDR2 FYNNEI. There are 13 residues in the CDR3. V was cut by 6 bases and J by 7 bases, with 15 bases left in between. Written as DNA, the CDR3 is TGTGCCAGCAGGGCGGGACTTGGAACTGGCTACACCTTC. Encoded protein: CASRAGLGTGYTF.

The CDR3 sequence: CASAPATSGLAKNIQYF. The DNA for the CDR3 is TGCGCCAGCGCCCCCGCAACTAGCGGTCTAGCCAAAAACATTCAGTACTTC. The chain uses TRBV10-2 and TRBJ2-4; 8 bases align to TRBD2. Germline assignment: CDR1 WSHSY and CDR2 SAAADI. The CDR3 sequence is 17 residues long. V lost 8 bases, J lost 0 bases, and 12 bases stayed unmatched.

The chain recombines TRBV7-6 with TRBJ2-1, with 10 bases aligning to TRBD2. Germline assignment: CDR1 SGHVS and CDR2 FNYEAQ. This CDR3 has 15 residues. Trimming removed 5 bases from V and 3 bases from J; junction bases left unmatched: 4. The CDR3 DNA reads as TGTGCCAGCAGCGCGGGACTAGCGCACTACAATGAGCAGTTCTTC. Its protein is CASSAGLAHYNEQFF.

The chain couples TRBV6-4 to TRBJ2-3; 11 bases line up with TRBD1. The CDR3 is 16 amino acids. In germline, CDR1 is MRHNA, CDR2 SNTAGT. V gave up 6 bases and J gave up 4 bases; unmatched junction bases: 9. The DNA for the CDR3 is TGTGCCAGCAGCCCCGGACAGGGGGCGTCGGCAGATACGCAGTATTTT. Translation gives CASSPGQGASADTQYF.

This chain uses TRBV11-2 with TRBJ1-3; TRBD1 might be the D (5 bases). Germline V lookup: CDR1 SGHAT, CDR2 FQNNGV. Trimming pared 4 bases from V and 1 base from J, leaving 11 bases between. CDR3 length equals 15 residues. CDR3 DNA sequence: TGTGCCAGCAGCTCCCTGGGGCAGTCTGGAAACACCATATATTTT. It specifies CASSSLGQSGNTIYF.

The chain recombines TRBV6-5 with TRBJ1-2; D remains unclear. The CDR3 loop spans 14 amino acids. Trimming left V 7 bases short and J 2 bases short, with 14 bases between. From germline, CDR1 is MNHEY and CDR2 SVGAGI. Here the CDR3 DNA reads TGTGCCAGCATTTTACAGAATTTAAACTATGGCTACACCTTC. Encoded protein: CASILQNLNYGYTF.

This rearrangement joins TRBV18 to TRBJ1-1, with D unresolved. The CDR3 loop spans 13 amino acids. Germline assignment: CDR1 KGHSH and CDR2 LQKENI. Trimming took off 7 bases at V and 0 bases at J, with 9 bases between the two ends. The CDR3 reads CASLAELNTEAFF. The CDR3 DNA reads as TGTGCCAGCTTGGCAGAACTGAACACTGAAGCTTTCTTT.